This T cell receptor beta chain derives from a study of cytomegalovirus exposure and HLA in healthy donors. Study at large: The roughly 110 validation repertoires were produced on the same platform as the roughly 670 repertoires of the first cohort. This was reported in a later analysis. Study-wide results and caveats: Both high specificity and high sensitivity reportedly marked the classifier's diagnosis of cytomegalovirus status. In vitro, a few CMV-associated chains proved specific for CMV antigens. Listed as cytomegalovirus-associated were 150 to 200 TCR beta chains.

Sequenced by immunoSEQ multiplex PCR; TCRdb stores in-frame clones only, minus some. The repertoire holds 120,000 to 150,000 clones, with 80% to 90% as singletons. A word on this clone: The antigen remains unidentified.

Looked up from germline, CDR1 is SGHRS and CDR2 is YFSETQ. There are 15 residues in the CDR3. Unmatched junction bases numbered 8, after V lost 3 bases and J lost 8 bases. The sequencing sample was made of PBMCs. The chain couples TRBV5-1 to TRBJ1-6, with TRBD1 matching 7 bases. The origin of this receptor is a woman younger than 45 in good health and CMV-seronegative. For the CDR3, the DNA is TGCGCCAGCAGCTGGGGGACAGCGTCCGATTCACCCCTCCACTTT. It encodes CASSWGTASDSPLHF.